This T cell receptor beta chain was recorded in a study of blood T cell repertoires in COVID-19. About the study: T cells, B-cell-depleted T cells, or PBMCs supplied cDNA or gDNA.

Per the study methods: Reference gene primer amplification gave estimated nucleated cell counts. Libraries were prepared by immunoSEQ multiplex PCR; TCRdb keeps only in-frame clonotypes and omits some of them. That table supplies the V and J calls and clone size; D and trimming were determined from the DNA. The sample lists approximately 250,000 clones, 75% to 90% occurring once. The table lists this clone with a few counts. CDR3 size: 18 residues. V lost 6 bases and J lost 1, with 22 bases in between. The germline V gene has CDR1 LNHDA and CDR2 SQIVND (reference sequence). Sequenced material: peripheral blood. This chain joins TRBV19 and TRBJ1-5; possible D gene TRBD1, 6 bases. This receptor was taken from a human donor in a cohort sampled during active COVID-19. The CDR3 DNA follows: TGTGCCAGTAGCCCCACACAGGGTTTGGGCAAAAGCAATCAGCCCCAGCATTTT. This translates into CASSPTQGLGKSNQPQHF. Variable domain in full (rest from reference TRBV19 and TRBJ1-5): DGGITQSPKYLFRKEGQNVTLSCEQNLNHDAMYWYRQDPGQGLRLIYYSQIVNDFQKGDIAEGYSVSREKKESFPLTVTSAQKNPTAFYLCASSPTQGLGKSNQPQHFGDGTRLSIL.